Listed here are 9 T cell receptor beta chains from one sample, sequenced in a study of blood T cells in healthy people across ages. A J-beta primer mix and a sample-barcoded 5' primer were used in a second PCR of roughly 6 to 11 cycles. TCRdb reprocessed the 5' RACE reads via MiXCR and lists one record per CDR3 protein. The table records 700,000 or so distinct CDR3 sequences, around 38% of them present only once. The sequencing input was blood. These receptor sequences come from a man older than 75 in good health.

The V call is TRBV7-2, the J call TRBJ2-1; D perhaps matches TRBD2 (5 bases). Germline V gene lookup returns CDR1 SGHTA and CDR2 FQGNSA. There are 11 residues in the CDR3. Trimming stripped 5 bases from V and 8 bases from J, with 7 bases between. The CDR3 spells CASSGLHEQFF. The CDR3 DNA sequence: TGTGCCAGCAGCGGACTCCATGAGCAGTTCTTC.

A note on this clonotype: A much larger clone differs from this one at a single base, so this may be a read error. The chain employs TRBV2 and TRBJ2-1, with 7 bases aligning to TRBD1. The DNA end is more similar to TRBJ2-7, so the J call may be wrong. The CDR3 contains 15 residues. CDR1 and CDR2 from the germline V gene are SNHLY and FYNNEI. The chain's CDR3 is CASSEDRGPYNEQYF. The CDR3 bases are TGTGCCAGCAGTGAAGACAGGGGTCCCTACAATGAGCAGTACTTC.

This clonotype was found a few times. A much larger clone sits a single nucleotide away, making a read error possible. The rearrangement joins TRBV20-1 to TRBJ2-1; D gene ambiguous. With the DNA end fitting TRBJ2-7 better, the J assignment may be wrong. CDR3 length equals 12 residues. In germline, CDR1 is DFQATT, CDR2 SNEGSKA (reference sequence). Here the CDR3 DNA reads TGCAGTGCTGCCGGTTCCTACAATGAGCAGTACTTC. Translated: CSAAGSYNEQYF.

The chain employs TRBV5-1 and TRBJ2-3; no definite D call. The CDR3 covers 14 residues. V lost 0 bases and J lost 1, with 6 bases in between. Germline lookup yields CDR1 SGHRS and CDR2 YFSETQ. CDR3 bases: TGCGCCAGCAGCTTGGATCCCCGCACAGATACGCAGTATTTT. Residues: CASSLDPRTDTQYF.

This chain connects TRBV6-2 or TRBV6-3 to TRBJ2-5; 8 nucleotides agree with TRBD2. The CDR3 is 16 residues long. Germline CDR1 reads MNHEY; CDR2 reads SVGEGT. V gave up 0 bases and J gave up 11 bases; unmatched junction bases: 14. The CDR3 region is CASSYSSGGGKNEQYF. In DNA, the CDR3 is TGTGCCAGCAGTTACTCGAGCGGCGGGGGGAAAAATGAGCAGTACTTC.

CDR3 DNA sequence: TGTGCCAGCAGCAGGGGAGACAGGGGTGGCGAAAAACTGTTTTTT. This gives the protein CASSRGDRGGEKLFF. The chain couples TRBV7-2 to TRBJ1-4; 8 bases line up with TRBD1. CDR3 length equals 15 residues. Looked up from germline, CDR1 is SGHTA and CDR2 is FQGNSA. With V trimmed by 5 bases and J by 8 bases, 10 bases remained unmatched. Supplemented by reference TRBV7-2 and TRBJ1-4, the full variable domain reads GAGVSQSPSNKVTEKGKDVELRCDPISGHTALYWYRQSLGQGLEFLIYFQGNSAPDKSGLPSDRFSAERTGGSVSTLTIQRTQQEDSAVYLCASSRGDRGGEKLFFGSGTQLSVL.

The chain links TRBV7-2 to TRBJ2-7; 12 nucleotides agree with TRBD2. Germline CDR1 and CDR2: SGHTA and FQGNSA. This CDR3 has 14 residues. With V trimmed by 6 bases and J by 1 base, 1 base remained unmatched. The CDR3 region is CASRGTSGSYEQYF. CDR3 nucleotides: TGTGCCAGCAGGGGGACTAGCGGGTCCTACGAGCAGTACTTC.

The genes are TRBV4-1 and TRBJ2-4, with 11 bases that match TRBD2. The CDR3 is 19 residues long. Germline assignment: CDR1 MGHRA and CDR2 YSYEKL. V lost 0 bases to trimming and J lost 2 bases; unmatched junction nucleotides: 9. CDR3 nucleotide sequence: TGCGCCAGCAGCCAAGAAGGTAGCGGGGGGGCCGTTCCCAAAAACATTCAGTACTTC. This sequence encodes CASSQEGSGGAVPKNIQYF.

The chain recombines TRBV6-1 with TRBJ2-7, with TRBD2 as a possible D gene (5 bases). Germline values: CDR1 MNHNS, CDR2 SASEGT. V was trimmed by 8 bases and J by 0 bases, leaving 11 bases between them. This CDR3 has 13 amino acids. Here the CDR3 DNA reads TGTGCCAGCTCTCAGCGGAACTCCTACGAGCAGTACTTC. Residues: CASSQRNSYEQYF.